This T cell receptor beta chain was documented in a study of CD8+ T cells in alopecia areata. Germline CDR1 reads SQVTM; CDR2 reads ANQGSEA. This CDR3 region has 13 residues. V was clipped by 2 bases and J by 3 bases; unmatched bases: 1. Treatment denoted: oral pan-JAK inhibitor, 5-10 mg twice daily. Extracted RNA was reverse transcribed into cDNA, the sequencing template. Some clones are missing from TCRdb's copy, which holds only in-frame ones; the method was immunoSEQ multiplex PCR. The profile covers about 150,000 clones, with 54% appearing a single time and more than 15% taken by the ten largest.

The chain combines TRBV29-1 with TRBJ1-1; 9 positions match TRBD1. The sequence was obtained from a human donor with alopecia areata. This sample comprised CD8+ T cells sorted from blood, obtained at week 4, from a patient treated with tofacitinib. CDR3 in amino acids: CSVEWTGDTEAFF. In DNA, the CDR3 is TGCAGCGTTGAATGGACAGGGGACACTGAAGCTTTCTTT.